This T cell receptor beta chain originates from a study of identical twins. Template switching added a universal primer site, and cDNA bore unique molecular identifiers. In TCRdb, the 5' RACE reads were re-called with MiXCR into one record per CDR3 protein. The data contain 700,000 to 950,000 distinct CDR3 sequences, around 12% of them seen just once; the ten biggest clones take up roughly 1.5%. The sample was also linked to a second study, of yellow fever vaccine responses in identical twins.

This TCR was sampled from a woman aged 18-35 years in good health. The material sequenced was PBMCs.

CDR3 sequence (DNA): TGTGCCATCAGTGAGCAGAGGGGCCGGGGCTACAATGAGCAGTTCTTC. Amino acid sequence: CAISEQRGRGYNEQFF. The V and J genes are TRBV10-3 and TRBJ2-1; D is perhaps TRBD1 or TRBD2 (5 bases each). Germline V gene lookup returns CDR1 ENHRY and CDR2 SYGVKD. CDR3 size: 16 residues. The germline V and J ends were trimmed by 2 bases and 3 bases, with 14 bases remaining between them.